Below, 17 T cell receptor beta chains from the same sample are listed, as sequenced in a study of shared clonotypes between healthy human individuals (dated by TCRdb to about 2020). Receptors were amplified or captured by the immunoSEQ multiplex PCR assay. TCRdb took this table from immuneACCESS and kept in-frame rearrangements with V and J called. Such tables lack part of the clones; where checked against another copy, unresolved V genes explain under half of the gap, and the rest is unexplained. Counted in this sample were approximately 940,000 clones; less than 85% of them appeared once. The top ten clones comprise approximately 1.5% of the sample. The sequenced sample was memory CD4+ T cells sorted from blood. This specimen's cell subset or site label, interpreted: CD45RA-negative fraction. Receptor source: a man aged 18 to 30 in good health.

The CDR3 DNA follows: TGTGCCAGCAGTTACTCGCGTGGAAACACCATATATTTT. Translation gives CASSYSRGNTIYF. The gene calls are TRBV6-5 and TRBJ1-3; no firm D call. Germline V lookup: CDR1 MNHEY, CDR2 SVGAGI. The CDR3 is 13 amino acids. V dropped 0 bases and J dropped 3 bases, with 3 bases sitting between them.

V and J are TRBV11-2 and TRBJ1-6; D call uncertain. V was clipped by 1 base and J by 0 bases, with 13 bases between them. In germline, CDR1 is SGHAT, CDR2 FQNNGV. This CDR3 is built from 18 residues. CDR3 in DNA: TGTGCCAGCAGCTTAGCCGACCCTCGGAGCTCCTATAATTCACCCCTCCACTTT. It codes for CASSLADPRSSYNSPLHF.

The rearrangement joins TRBV11-3 to TRBJ2-3, with D unclear. CDR3 length: 14 amino acids. The V gene lost 5 bases and the J gene lost 2 bases, with 11 bases spanning the gap. Germline V gene lookup returns CDR1 SGHNT and CDR2 YENEEA. CDR3: CASSPRDITDTQYF. As DNA, the CDR3 is TGTGCCAGCAGCCCCCGCGACATCACAGATACGCAGTATTTT.

This chain connects TRBV6-5 to TRBJ1-5; D possibly corresponds to TRBD1 (5 bases). Germline V gene sequence: CDR1 MNHEY, CDR2 SVGAGI. This CDR3 is built from 15 residues. V was cut by 6 bases and J by 0 bases, with 12 bases left in between. The CDR3 DNA reads TGTGCCAGCAGCTCCCGACAGAATAGCAATCAGCCCCAGCATTTT. Protein product: CASSSRQNSNQPQHF.

In this sample, this clone turned up once. The chain joins TRBV5-6 to TRBJ1-3; TRBD1 is a possible D gene (6 bases). V lost 4 bases to trimming and J lost 4 bases, with 9 bases between them. The CDR3 contains 13 residues. CDR1 and CDR2 (germline): SGHDT, YYEEEE. The CDR3 nucleotides are TGTGCCAGCAGCCCAGACAGGGGAAACACCATATATTTT. Protein: CASSPDRGNTIYF.

In regard to this clone: This sample also contains other DNA sequences that code for the same CDR3. The chain joins TRBV28 to TRBJ1-1, with a weak D call TRBD1 (5 bases). The V gene's germline CDR1 is MDHEN and CDR2 SYDVKM. This CDR3 has 15 amino acids. Trimming removed 6 bases from V and 1 base from J, with 15 bases in between. The CDR3, as DNA: TGTGCCAGCAGCAGCCAGGGCGCCGGGAACACTGAAGCTTTCTTT. Protein product: CASSSQGAGNTEAFF.

V gene TRBV30 combines with J gene TRBJ1-4; D is uncertain. V lost 4 bases, J lost 7 bases, and 22 bases lay in between. This CDR3 spans 16 amino acids. Germline assignment: CDR1 GTSNPN and CDR2 SVGIG (reference sequence). The CDR3 DNA reads TGTGCCTGGAACCAACGAGGTCGGGGTTCGGGTGAAAAACTGTTTTTT. This gives the protein CAWNQRGRGSGEKLFF.

This clone occurred many times. The chain has TRBV21-1 and TRBJ1-1. TRBV21-1 is recorded as a pseudogene. CDR3 length: 15 residues. The CDR3 here is CASNPGRIVLTEAFF. For the CDR3, the DNA is TGTGCCAGCAATCCCGGGAGGATAGTTTTGACTGAAGCTTTCTTT.

The chain is built from TRBV10-3 and TRBJ2-3, with D tentatively TRBD2 (5 bases). Germline V lookup: CDR1 ENHRY, CDR2 SYGVKD. The CDR3 sequence is 16 residues long. Trimming took off 7 bases at V and 1 base at J, with 18 bases between the two ends. CDR3 protein: CAIKASGFGGTDTQYF. CDR3 coding DNA: TGTGCCATCAAAGCCAGCGGTTTTGGGGGCACAGATACGCAGTATTTT.

The J gene is TRBJ2-1, the V gene TRBV6-5; D might be TRBD1 (6 bases). Germline loops: CDR1 MNHEY, CDR2 SVGAGI. Trimming removed 6 bases at V and 6 bases at J, with 12 bases between. There are 13 residues in the CDR3. The CDR3 region is CASSPTRGNEQFF. In DNA, the CDR3 is TGTGCCAGCAGCCCTACCAGGGGCAATGAGCAGTTCTTC.

This sequence joins TRBV5-4 and TRBJ2-5; D possibly corresponds to TRBD2 (6 bases). CDR1 and CDR2 from the germline V gene are SGHNT and YYREEE (reference sequence). The length of the CDR3 is 15 residues. V lost 6 bases, J lost 5 bases, and 20 bases lay in between. For the CDR3, the DNA is TGTGCCAGCACCACCGGCGGGATTTTACGGGAGACCCAGTACTTC. Protein sequence: CASTTGGILRETQYF.

This clone came up once. Other DNA sequences in the sample encode the same CDR3. The genes are TRBV18 and TRBJ2-3; D may be TRBD1 (6 bases). Germline assignment: CDR1 KGHSH and CDR2 LQKENI. V gave up 0 bases and J gave up 4 bases, with 8 bases separating them. This CDR3 is built from 14 residues. CDR3 protein: CASSPPPGADTQYF. DNA for the CDR3: TGTGCCAGCTCACCACCCCCAGGGGCAGATACGCAGTATTTT.

This chain links TRBV5-1 with TRBJ1-6, with 7 bases lining up with TRBD1. Germline CDR1 reads SGHRS; CDR2 reads YFSETQ. The CDR3 is made up of 14 amino acids. The V segment lost 6 bases and the J segment 9 bases; nucleotides outside the gene matches: 9. CDR3 DNA: TGCGCCAGCAACTCGGACAGGCCGGGTTCACCCCTCCACTTT. Amino acids: CASNSDRPGSPLHF.

The sample holds a few counts of this clone. CDR3 DNA: TGTGCCATCAGTGAGTCGATGGTCCAGGGCACTGAAGCTTTCTTT. Amino acid sequence: CAISESMVQGTEAFF. V is TRBV10-3 and J is TRBJ1-1; D might be TRBD1 (5 bases). V was clipped by 0 bases and J by 4 bases, with 12 bases between them. In germline, CDR1 is ENHRY, CDR2 SYGVKD. CDR3 size: 15 residues.

The chain uses TRBV5-1 and TRBJ2-5; 7 bases agree with TRBD2. The CDR3 has 14 amino acids. Per germline, CDR1 SGHRS and CDR2 YFSETQ. The V gene end was trimmed by 3 bases and the J gene end by 1 base; junction bases not matched to a gene: 3. The CDR3 reads CASSWGGLQETQYF. Written as DNA, the CDR3 is TGCGCCAGCAGCTGGGGGGGACTCCAAGAGACCCAGTACTTC.

This chain links TRBV4-1 with TRBJ1-4, with a weak D call TRBD1 (5 bases). CDR1 is MGHRA, CDR2 YSYEKL, per germline. V gave up 2 bases and J gave up 8 bases, with 18 bases separating them. The CDR3 extends over 16 amino acids. The CDR3 here is CASSQRPVEGWEKLFF. In DNA form, the CDR3 reads TGCGCCAGCAGCCAACGGCCCGTGGAGGGGTGGGAAAAACTGTTTTTT.

This clone was counted only a few times. The rearrangement links TRBV28 to TRBJ1-2, with D perhaps matching TRBD1 (6 bases). The V gene's germline CDR1 is MDHEN and CDR2 SYDVKM. V was trimmed by 7 bases and J by 3 bases, leaving 18 bases between them. CDR3 length: 15 amino acids. The CDR3 region has the DNA TGTGCCAGCACCACATCACAGGGTACATACTATGGCTACACCTTC. Translated, it gives CASTTSQGTYYGYTF.